The 11 T cell receptor beta chains reported below all come from one sample, sequenced in a study of T-cell reconstitution after alpha-beta-depleted transplantation in children. The TCRbeta library incorporated unique molecular identifiers. TCRdb recomputed calls from the PCR reads with MiXCR, one row per CDR3 protein. The sample holds roughly 420,000 distinct CDR3 sequences, about 17% seen once. Here the sequenced sample was PBMCs, mostly from graft donor cells, taken 360 days after TCRalphabeta/CD19-depleted stem cell transplant. The source is a boy in the first two years of life who had a stem cell transplant for Wiskott-Aldrich syndrome, so the T cells may come from the graft donor.

This chain uses TRBV12-3 or TRBV12-4 with TRBJ2-6, with 8 nucleotides matching TRBD1. The CDR3 loop spans 18 amino acids. CDR3 nucleotides: TGTACCTTCAGTTTTCCCAGGGGGCTCACCTCTGGGGCCAACGTCCTGACTTTC. This codes for CTFSFPRGLTSGANVLTF.

This clonotype has a count of ten or more. The J gene is TRBJ2-1, the V gene TRBV5-4; TRBD2 aligns across 11 bases. Germline lookup yields CDR1 SGHNT and CDR2 YYREEE (reference sequence). V lost 0 bases, J lost 3 bases, and 5 bases stayed unmatched. This CDR3 comprises 17 residues. CDR3 DNA: TGTGCCAGCAGCTTGGGGGTAGCGGGAGGGAACTACAATGAGCAGTTCTTC. Its protein is CASSLGVAGGNYNEQFF.

The gene calls are TRBV20-1 and TRBJ1-6; maybe TRBD1 (5 bases). This CDR3 is built from 15 residues. V lost 1 base to trimming and J lost 0 bases, with 7 bases between them. CDR1 is DFQATT, CDR2 SNEGSKA, per germline (reference sequence). The CDR3 is CSARGGSSYNSPLHF. CDR3 coding DNA: TGCAGTGCTAGAGGGGGGAGCTCCTATAATTCACCCCTCCACTTT.

V gene TRBV5-1 combines with J gene TRBJ1-1; D is possibly TRBD1 (5 bases). The CDR3 has 16 residues. Trimming took 2 bases from V and 0 from J, leaving 14 bases between them. From germline, CDR1 is SGHRS and CDR2 YFSETQ. The CDR3 DNA follows: TGCGCCAGCAGCTTCCGAAGCCAGGGATTGAACACTGAAGCTTTCTTT. Protein: CASSFRSQGLNTEAFF.

There are a few counts of this clonotype. The V gene is TRBV20-1, the J gene TRBJ2-4, with 7 bases identical to TRBD2. Trimming cost V 3 bases and J 15 bases; bases outside gene matches: 8. The CDR3 is 11 amino acids. Germline V gene data show CDR1 as DFQATT and CDR2 as SNEGSKA (reference sequence). The CDR3 DNA sequence: TGCAGTGCTAGTCCCCGGGAGGAAGGGTACTTC. Its protein product is CSASPREEGYF.

The chain employs TRBV12-3 or TRBV12-4 and TRBJ2-2; D unresolved. The CDR3 totals 10 residues. Trimming stripped 10 bases from V and 7 bases from J, with 7 bases between. The chain's CDR3 is CAISGGELFF. CDR3 bases: TGTGCCATCTCGGGCGGGGAGCTGTTTTTT.

This clonotype showed up just a few times. The chain couples TRBV12-3 or TRBV12-4 to TRBJ2-3, with TRBD2 matching over 9 bases. This CDR3 contains 15 residues. Trimming cost V 3 bases and J 5 bases; bases outside gene matches: 6. The CDR3 nucleotides are TGTGCCAGCAGTTTTATGGGACTAGCAGGAGATACGCAGTATTTT. Protein product: CASSFMGLAGDTQYF.

This rearrangement joins TRBV29-1 to TRBJ2-7; D is perhaps TRBD1 (6 bases). Germline CDR1 SQVTM, CDR2 ANQGSEA. The CDR3 loop spans 11 amino acids. Trimming pared 5 bases from V and 4 bases from J, leaving 9 bases between. In DNA, the CDR3 is TGCAGCGTTTACACAGGGTACGAGCAGTACTTC. This codes for CSVYTGYEQYF.

The rearrangement joins TRBV5-1 to TRBJ2-1; 13 bases match TRBD2. CDR1 and CDR2 (germline): SGHRS, YFSETQ. The CDR3 length is 17 residues. V was clipped by 2 bases and J by 8 bases; unmatched bases: 10. The CDR3 DNA is TGCGCCAGCAGCTTTGGGAGGACTAGCGGGAGCATCGATGAGCAGTTCTTC. As protein: CASSFGRTSGSIDEQFF. Using reference TRBV5-1 and TRBJ2-1 for the parts outside the CDR3, the full variable domain is KAGVTQTPRYLIKTRGQQVTLSCSPISGHRSVSWYQQTPGQGLQFLFEYFSETQRNKGNFPGRFSGRQFSNSRSEMNVSTLELGDSALYLCASSFGRTSGSIDEQFFGPGTRLTVL.

Here the CDR3 DNA reads TGTGCCAGCCGGGACAGCGACTGCGAGCAGTACTTC. This sequence encodes CASRDSDCEQYF. The chain uses TRBV7-2 and TRBJ2-7; 7 bases map to TRBD1. V dropped 8 bases and J dropped 6; count of bases not matched to a gene: 7. Per the germline V gene, CDR1 is SGHTA and CDR2 is FQGNSA. The CDR3 is 12 amino acids.

The chain employs TRBV29-1 and TRBJ2-7, with D maybe TRBD2 (5 bases). Germline V lookup: CDR1 SQVTM, CDR2 ANQGSEA. The CDR3 length is 12 residues. The ends were cut back, 7 bases at V and 6 bases at J, with 16 bases in the middle. The CDR3 DNA sequence: TGCAGCGCCCGGTTCGGGGTCTCCGAGCAGTACTTC. This codes for CSARFGVSEQYF.